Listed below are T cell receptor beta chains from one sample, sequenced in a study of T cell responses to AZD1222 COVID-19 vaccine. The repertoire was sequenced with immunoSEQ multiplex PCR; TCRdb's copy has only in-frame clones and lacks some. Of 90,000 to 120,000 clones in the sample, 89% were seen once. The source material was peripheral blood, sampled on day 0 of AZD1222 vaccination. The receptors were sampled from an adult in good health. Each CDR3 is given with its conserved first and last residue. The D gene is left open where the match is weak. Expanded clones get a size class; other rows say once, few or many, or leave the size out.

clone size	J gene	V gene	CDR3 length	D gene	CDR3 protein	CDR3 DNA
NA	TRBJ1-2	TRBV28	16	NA	CASSLFRPASNYGYTF	TGTGCCAGCAGTTTATTCCGGCCAGCCTCCAACTATGGCTACACCTTC
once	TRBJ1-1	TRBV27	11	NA	CASSLGTEAFF	TGTGCCAGCAGTTTGGGGACTGAAGCTTTCTTT
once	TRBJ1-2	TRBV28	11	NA	CASNTNYGYTF	TGTGCCAGCAATACCAACTATGGCTACACCTTC
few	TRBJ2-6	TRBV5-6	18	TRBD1	CASSSLGQGANGANVLTF	TGTGCCAGCAGCTCCCTGGGACAGGGGGCAAATGGGGCCAACGTCCTGACTTTC
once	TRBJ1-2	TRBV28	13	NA	CASSLPNPRGYTF	TGTGCCAGCAGTTTACCGAATCCTAGGGGCTACACCTTC
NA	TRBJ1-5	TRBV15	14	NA	CATSSDYSNQPQHF	TGTGCCACCAGCAGTGACTATAGCAATCAGCCCCAGCATTTT
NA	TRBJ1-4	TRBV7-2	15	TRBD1	CASSYRGQSNEKLFF	TGTGCCAGCAGCTATCGGGGACAGAGTAATGAAAAACTGTTTTTT
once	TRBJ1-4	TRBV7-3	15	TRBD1	CASSLNPGGKEKLFF	TGTGCCAGCAGCTTAAATCCAGGGGGCAAAGAAAAACTGTTTTTT
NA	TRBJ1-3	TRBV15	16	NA	CATSRVTGTFGNTIYF	TGTGCCACCAGCAGAGTCACCGGGACATTCGGAAACACCATATATTTT
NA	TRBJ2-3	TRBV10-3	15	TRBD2	CAISDPGLLTDTQYF	TGTGCCATCAGTGATCCGGGACTACTCACAGATACGCAGTATTTT
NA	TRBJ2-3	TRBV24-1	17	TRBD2	CATSDTHSGDSTDTQYF	TGTGCCACCAGTGATACACATAGCGGGGATAGCACAGATACGCAGTATTTT
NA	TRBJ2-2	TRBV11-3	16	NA	CASSLEGQALPGELFF	TGTGCCAGCAGCTTAGAGGGGCAGGCGTTGCCCGGGGAGCTGTTTTTT
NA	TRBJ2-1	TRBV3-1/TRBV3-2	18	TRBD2	CASSLRGTSGTSGMAQFF	TGTGCCAGCAGCCTCAGGGGAACTAGCGGGACCTCCGGCATGGCGCAGTTCTTC
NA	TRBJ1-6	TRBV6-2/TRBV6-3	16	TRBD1	CASSLGQGIKNSPLHF	TGTGCCAGCAGTCTGGGACAGGGAATAAAGAATTCACCCCTCCACTTT
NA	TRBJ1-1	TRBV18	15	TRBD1	CASSPGRQGNTEAFF	TGTGCCAGCTCACCAGGGAGACAGGGGAACACTGAAGCTTTCTTT
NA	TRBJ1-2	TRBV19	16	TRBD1	CASVSPGGQYYYGYTF	TGTGCCAGCGTCTCTCCGGGGGGACAGTACTATTATGGCTACACCTTC
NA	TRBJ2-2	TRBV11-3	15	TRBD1	CASSAGGTGFRELFF	TGTGCCAGCAGCGCCGGCGGGACAGGGTTCAGGGAGCTGTTTTTT
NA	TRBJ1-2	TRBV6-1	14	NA	CASSEAGPKRGYTF	TGTGCCAGCAGTGAAGCAGGCCCCAAGCGGGGCTACACCTTC
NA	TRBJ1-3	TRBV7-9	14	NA	CASSLDGGGNTIYF	TGTGCCAGCAGCTTAGACGGGGGAGGAAACACCATATATTTT
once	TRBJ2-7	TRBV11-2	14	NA	CASSPGPDHYEQYF	TGTGCCAGCAGCCCCGGCCCGGACCACTACGAGCAGTACTTC
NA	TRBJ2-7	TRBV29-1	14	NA	CSVVRGERTYEQYF	TGCAGCGTTGTGAGGGGGGAGAGAACCTACGAGCAGTACTTC
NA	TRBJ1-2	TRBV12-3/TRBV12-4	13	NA	CASSLETNYGYTF	TGTGCCAGCAGTTTGGAAACTAACTATGGCTACACCTTC
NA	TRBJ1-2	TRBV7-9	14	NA	CASSSREGTNGYTF	TGTGCCAGCAGCTCCCGGGAGGGGACCAATGGCTACACCTTC
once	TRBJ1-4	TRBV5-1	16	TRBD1	CASSPLGQGGYEKLFF	TGCGCCAGCAGCCCACTAGGACAGGGGGGTTATGAAAAACTGTTTTTT
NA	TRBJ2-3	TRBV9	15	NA	CASSVVGSSTDTQYF	TGTGCCAGCAGCGTAGTTGGCTCTAGCACAGATACGCAGTATTTT
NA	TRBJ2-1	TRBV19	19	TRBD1	CASSPSGTGLITSYNEQFF	TGTGCCAGTAGTCCCTCGGGGACAGGGCTCATTACCTCCTACAATGAGCAGTTCTTC
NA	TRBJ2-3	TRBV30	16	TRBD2	CAWSHGLAGSWDTQYF	TGTGCCTGGAGTCATGGACTAGCGGGATCTTGGGATACGCAGTATTTT
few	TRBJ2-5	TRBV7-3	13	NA	CASSLTYQETQYF	TGTGCCAGCAGCCTCACGTACCAAGAGACCCAGTACTTC
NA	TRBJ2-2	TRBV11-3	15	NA	CASSFTQVAMGELFF	TGTGCCAGCAGCTTTACACAGGTTGCGATGGGGGAGCTGTTTTTT
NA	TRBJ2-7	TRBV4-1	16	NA	CASSQETGNWVYEQYF	TGCGCCAGCAGCCAGGAAACAGGGAACTGGGTCTACGAGCAGTACTTC
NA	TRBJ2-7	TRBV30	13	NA	CAWGGGGLYEQYF	TGTGCCTGGGGAGGGGGGGGTCTCTACGAGCAGTACTTC